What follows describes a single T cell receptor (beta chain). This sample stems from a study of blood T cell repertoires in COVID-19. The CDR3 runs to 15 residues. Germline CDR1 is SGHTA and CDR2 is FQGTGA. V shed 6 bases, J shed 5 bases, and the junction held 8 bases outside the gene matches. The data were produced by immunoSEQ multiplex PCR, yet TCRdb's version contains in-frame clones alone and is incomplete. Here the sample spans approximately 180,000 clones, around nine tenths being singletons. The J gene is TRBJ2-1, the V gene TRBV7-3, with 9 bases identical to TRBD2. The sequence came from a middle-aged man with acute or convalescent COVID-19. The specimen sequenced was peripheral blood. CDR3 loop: CASSPRAGGHNEQFF. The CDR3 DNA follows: TGTGCCAGCAGTCCAAGGGCGGGGGGGCACAATGAGCAGTTCTTC.